What follows is one T cell receptor (beta chain) and its context. What it recognizes is unknown. The conserved closing phenylalanine or tryptophan is absent in this CDR3, likely reflecting a read error. No DNA is shown, since the ends of the CDR3 on it are uncertain; the CDR3 is the one TCRdb lists. CDR1 SGHAT and CDR2 FQNNGV come from the germline V gene. The CDR3 adds up to 14 amino acids, both ends counted. This record comes from a study of tumor-infiltrating lymphocytes in primary liver carcinoma. Study-level points and caveats: With p = 0.039, the top-250-clone fraction in tumors significantly exceeded that in blood.

Production of TCR beta cDNA used roughly 500 ng total RNA together with a constant-region primer. For TCR beta, libraries were produced by three nested multiplex PCR rounds using slightly modified ARM-PCR. The two initial PCR rounds, roughly 11 cycles each, used TRBV1-TRBV30 forward and C-beta reverse primers. TCRdb re-called the multiplex PCR reads with MiXCR, one entry per CDR3 protein. This sample has roughly 200,000 distinct CDR3 sequences; over 80% occur once, and the top ten carry 15% to 20%. Both RNA and DNA were isolated together from about 20-30 mg of bulk tissue that had not been sorted. In every tumor sample, viable tumor cells made up over 75%.

This sequence originates from a man aged 35 to 55 with primary liver carcinoma and hepatitis B virus infection. The chain recombines TRBV11-2 with TRBJ2-7. Sequencing was done on a sample of tumor tissue from primary liver carcinoma. This chain's CDR3 is CASSSNMNSYEQCS.